The 32 T cell receptor beta chains given below trace back to one sample, sequenced in a study of shared clonotypes between healthy human individuals. Using immunoSEQ multiplex PCR, the repertoire was profiled, and TCRdb retains in-frame clones only, with some absent. The profile covers 450,000 to 500,000 clones, with around 73% appearing a single time and 9.5% to 15% taken by the ten largest. The sequenced sample was PBMCs. These TCRs come from a woman between 35 and 50 years old in good health. Some clones in this sample may be carry-over from other donors' samples.

CDR3 bases: TGTGCCAGCAGCGTAGATGCGGATCAGCCCCAGCATTTT. Its translation is CASSVDADQPQHF. The V and J genes are TRBV9 and TRBJ1-5; no reliable D call. The length of the CDR3 is 13 residues. V was trimmed by 0 bases and J by 5 bases, leaving 6 bases between them. Germline loops: CDR1 SGDLS, CDR2 YYNGEE.

J is TRBJ1-2 and V is TRBV6-5; a possible D gene is TRBD1 (5 bases). Germline V lookup: CDR1 MNHEY, CDR2 SVGAGI. The CDR3 spans 13 residues. Trimming took off 6 bases at V and 5 bases at J, with 13 bases between the two ends. The CDR3 protein is CASRAAGFYGYTF. The CDR3 region has the DNA TGTGCCAGCAGAGCCGCAGGGTTTTATGGCTACACCTTC.

The chain is built from TRBV18 and TRBJ1-2, with D possibly TRBD1 on 5 matching bases. V lost 1 base, J lost 9 bases, and 18 bases lay in between. Looked up from germline, CDR1 is KGHSH and CDR2 is LQKENI. The CDR3 is made up of 15 amino acids. CDR3 protein: CASSPRRAPRGCYTF. CDR3 bases: TGTGCCAGCTCACCACGCCGAGCCCCTAGGGGATGCTACACCTTC.

This chain links TRBV27 with TRBJ1-1, with a possible D match to TRBD1 (5 bases). V lost 8 bases to trimming and J lost 1 base, with 14 bases between them. The CDR3 has 14 amino acids. Looked up from germline, CDR1 is MNHEY and CDR2 is SMNVEV (reference sequence). CDR3 sequence: CASRLERGNTEAFF. The CDR3 DNA reads as TGTGCCAGCCGGTTAGAGAGGGGGAACACTGAAGCTTTCTTT.

The V call is TRBV11-2, the J call TRBJ2-1; 7 positions match TRBD2. V lost 7 bases to trimming and J lost 0 bases; unmatched junction nucleotides: 9. The germline CDR1 and CDR2 sequences are SGHAT and FQNNGV. CDR3 length: 16 residues. The CDR3 region is CASKAGERSSYNEQFF. The CDR3 DNA sequence: TGTGCCAGCAAGGCGGGGGAGCGGAGCTCCTACAATGAGCAGTTCTTC.

V and J are TRBV5-6 and TRBJ1-2; D ambiguous. CDR1 is SGHDT, CDR2 YYEEEE, per germline. V was clipped by 5 bases and J by 3 bases, with 26 bases between them. There are 18 residues in the CDR3. DNA for the CDR3: TGTGCCAGCAGTTACGATCTAGCCAGGACTTGGCCATACTATGGCTACACCTTC. The encoded protein is CASSYDLARTWPYYGYTF.

V is TRBV5-1 and J is TRBJ2-5, with D unclear. Germline-derived CDR1 and CDR2 are SGHRS and YFSETQ. The CDR3 is 11 amino acids. Deletions cut 4 bases from V and 5 bases from J, with 6 bases between. DNA of the CDR3: TGCGCCAGCAGCCTGGTGGAGACCCAGTACTTC. Its protein is CASSLVETQYF.

The chain has TRBV10-3 and TRBJ2-1, with 12 bases fitting TRBD2. J was trimmed by 5 bases and V by 7 bases; bases with no gene match: 12. CDR1 ENHRY and CDR2 SYGVKD come from the germline V gene. The CDR3 is 17 amino acids. CDR3 coding DNA: TGTGCCATCAAGGTAGCTAGCGGGAGGGCCCGGGACAATGAGCAGTTCTTC. It yields the protein CAIKVASGRARDNEQFF.

The chain recombines TRBV5-1 with TRBJ2-7; the D is unclear. The CDR3 runs 13 residues. Germline assignment: CDR1 SGHRS and CDR2 YFSETQ. V was trimmed by 4 bases and J by 3 bases, leaving 11 bases between them. The DNA for the CDR3 is TGCGCCAGCAGCCTTAACGCAGGCTACGAGCAGTACTTC. It is translated as CASSLNAGYEQYF.

The CDR3 bases are TGTGCCAGCAGCCCCCGGACAGCTAACTATGGCTACACCTTC. This codes for CASSPRTANYGYTF. The chain employs TRBV11-2 and TRBJ1-2, with D possibly being TRBD1 (6 bases). The ends were cut back, 5 bases at V and 0 bases at J, with 10 bases in the middle. Germline lookup yields CDR1 SGHAT and CDR2 FQNNGV. The CDR3 has 14 residues.

The V call is TRBV11-2, the J call TRBJ2-1; TRBD2 agrees at 8 bases. CDR1 and CDR2 (germline): SGHAT, FQNNGV. CDR3 length: 16 amino acids. With 3 bases clipped from V and 0 bases from J, the junction kept 4 bases outside the gene matches. The CDR3 DNA reads as TGTGCCAGCAGCTTTCGCAGCGGGAGCTCCTACAATGAGCAGTTCTTC. This codes for CASSFRSGSSYNEQFF.

The CDR3 DNA follows: TGTGCCAGCAGTGGGACAGGGGGCAAGTACGAGCAGTACTTC. It encodes CASSGTGGKYEQYF. The J gene is TRBJ2-7, the V gene TRBV6-1; 11 nucleotides align to TRBD1. Losses at the gene ends were 4 bases for V and 4 bases for J; bases not matched to a gene: 3. The CDR3 length is 14 residues. In germline, CDR1 is MNHNS, CDR2 SASEGT.

In regard to this clone: A far more abundant clone sits one base away, making this likely a read error. Other nucleotide sequences from this sample produce the same CDR3. This chain joins TRBV10-3 and TRBJ2-5; 9 positions match TRBD2. The DNA end is a closer match to TRBJ2-7, so the J assignment may be wrong. The V gene's germline CDR1 is ENHRY and CDR2 SYGVKD. This CDR3 has 14 amino acids. The CDR3 here is CAISETSGRYEQYF. CDR3 sequence (DNA): TGTGCCATCAGTGAGACCAGCGGGAGGTACGAGCAGTACTTC.

This chain uses TRBV15 with TRBJ2-2; 8 bases match TRBD2. CDR1 LNHNV and CDR2 YYDKDF come from the germline V gene (reference sequence). After removal of 6 bases from V and 7 bases from J, the junction contained 13 bases not matched to a gene. This CDR3 region has 16 residues. The chain's CDR3 is CATRAGAGEVGGELFF. For the CDR3, the DNA is TGTGCCACCAGAGCGGGGGCGGGAGAGGTTGGCGGGGAGCTGTTTTTT.

The J gene is TRBJ1-3, the V gene TRBV10-3; the match to TRBD1 covers 7 bases. Germline lookup yields CDR1 ENHRY and CDR2 SYGVKD. The CDR3 runs 14 residues. The junction had 3 bases not matched to a gene; V was cut back by 3 bases and J by 4 bases. CDR3 nucleotide sequence: TGTGCCATCAGTGATGGACAGGACGGAAACACCATATATTTT. Its protein product is CAISDGQDGNTIYF.

The rearrangement links TRBV5-1 to TRBJ2-7; TRBD1 might be the D (6 bases). The V end lost 0 bases, the J end lost 5 bases, and 15 bases lay between the germline ends. The CDR3 runs to 15 residues. Germline V gene lookup returns CDR1 SGHRS and CDR2 YFSETQ. CDR3 DNA: TGCGCCAGCAGCTTGGGTCACAGGGATAACAACGAGCAGTACTTC. Translated, it gives CASSLGHRDNNEQYF.

The chain carries TRBV28 and TRBJ2-3; the D is unclear. V shed 3 bases and J shed 0 bases, with 7 bases lying between them. The CDR3 covers 14 residues. Germline V gene data show CDR1 as MDHEN and CDR2 as SYDVKM. CDR3 sequence: CASSFTTSTDTQYF. The CDR3 DNA is TGTGCCAGCAGTTTCACGACTAGCACAGATACGCAGTATTTT.

The V call is TRBV28, the J call TRBJ1-6; TRBD1 might be the D (5 bases). The CDR3 loop spans 16 amino acids. Germline CDR1 MDHEN, CDR2 SYDVKM. V lost 3 bases to trimming and J lost 8 bases, with 17 bases between them. The CDR3 bases are TGTGCCAGCAGTTTCCCCCTCGGGGCGGGTGATTCACCCCTCCACTTT. Its translation is CASSFPLGAGDSPLHF.

The J gene is TRBJ2-7, the V gene TRBV5-1; the D is unclear. This CDR3 region has 13 residues. Trimming shortened V by 2 bases and J by 7 bases, and 13 bases separated the two germline ends. Germline lookup yields CDR1 SGHRS and CDR2 YFSETQ. CDR3 nucleotides: TGCGCCAGCAGCTTCCAAAATAGTCGAGAGCAGTACTTC. Encoded protein: CASSFQNSREQYF.

Regarding this clone: Other nucleotide sequences from this sample produce the same CDR3. This chain connects TRBV13 to TRBJ2-3; D not certain. CDR3 size: 14 residues. V dropped 0 bases and J dropped 0 bases, with 4 bases sitting between them. Germline loops: CDR1 PRHDT, CDR2 FYEKMQ (reference sequence). The CDR3 DNA follows: TGTGCCAGCAGCTTAGGCGGCAGCACAGATACGCAGTATTTT. Residues: CASSLGGSTDTQYF.

This clone was seen once. This chain links TRBV5-1 with TRBJ2-3, with TRBD1 matching over 7 bases. This CDR3 has 16 residues. Unmatched junction bases numbered 8, after V lost 4 bases and J lost 0 bases. Germline V gene data show CDR1 as SGHRS and CDR2 as YFSETQ. CDR3 region: CASSATGTSSTDTQYF. As DNA, the CDR3 is TGCGCCAGCAGCGCGACAGGGACCTCTAGCACAGATACGCAGTATTTT.

In DNA, the CDR3 is TGTGCCAGCAGCGCCCAGGGGACCTACGAGCAGTACTTC. Its protein is CASSAQGTYEQYF. The chain recombines TRBV7-6 with TRBJ2-7, with D maybe TRBD1 (6 bases). Trimming cost V 5 bases and J 2 bases, with 10 bases left between them. There are 13 residues in the CDR3. Germline values: CDR1 SGHVS, CDR2 FNYEAQ.

The chain uses TRBV29-1 and TRBJ1-1, with 9 bases that match TRBD1. The CDR3 totals 12 residues. Germline CDR1 reads SQVTM; CDR2 reads ANQGSEA. V lost 7 bases, J lost 7 bases, and 7 bases stayed unmatched. CDR3 sequence: CSGGDRENEAFF. In DNA, the CDR3 is TGCAGCGGGGGGGACAGGGAGAATGAAGCTTTCTTT.

CDR3 protein: CATPTPPQGGEKLFF. The CDR3 region has the DNA TGTGCCACCCCGACGCCTCCTCAGGGCGGTGAAAAACTGTTTTTT. The genes are TRBV5-8 and TRBJ1-4, with D perhaps matching TRBD1 (5 bases). This CDR3 spans 15 amino acids. V was cut by 9 bases and J by 7 bases, with 22 bases left in between. Germline loops: CDR1 SGHTS, CDR2 YDEGEE.

The chain is built from TRBV5-5 and TRBJ2-7; 9 bases are shared with TRBD2. The CDR3 length is 17 residues. Germline CDR1 is SGHKS and CDR2 is YYEKEE (reference sequence). The V and J ends lost 0 bases and 0 bases, in that order; junction bases with no gene match: 7. The DNA of the CDR3 is TGTGCCAGCAGCTTGGGGCCCCTAGCGGGAAACTCCTACGAGCAGTACTTC. Translation gives CASSLGPLAGNSYEQYF.

This clone was seen at least ten times. This rearrangement joins TRBV10-3 to TRBJ1-1, with D possibly being TRBD1 (5 bases). Germline V CDR1 and CDR2: ENHRY, SYGVKD. The CDR3 consists of 12 residues. V dropped 4 bases and J dropped 11 bases, with 14 bases sitting between them. The CDR3 DNA reads as TGTGCCATCAGTGGACCCGGGACTGCCGCTTTCTTT. Encoded protein: CAISGPGTAAFF.

The V call is TRBV7-8, the J call TRBJ1-4; 8 nucleotides agree with TRBD1. J gave up 5 bases and V 4 bases, and 6 bases lay outside the gene matches. This CDR3 contains 15 residues. Germline V gene data show CDR1 as SGHVS and CDR2 as FQNEAQ. Written as DNA, the CDR3 is TGTGCCAGCAGCTCAAGGACAGGGAGAAATGAAAAACTGTTTTTT. Translating gives CASSSRTGRNEKLFF.

The chain couples TRBV19 to TRBJ1-4; D remains ambiguous. Per germline, CDR1 LNHDA and CDR2 SQIVND (reference sequence). V gave up 2 bases and J gave up 8 bases, with 6 bases separating them. CDR3 size: 12 residues. CDR3: CASSIREEKLFF. The CDR3 DNA reads TGTGCCAGTAGTATACGCGAGGAAAAACTGTTTTTT.

The rearrangement joins TRBV5-4 to TRBJ2-5; 8 bases are a match to TRBD2. The CDR3 runs to 15 residues. Germline CDR1 is SGHNT and CDR2 is YYREEE (reference sequence). J lost 4 bases, V lost 3 bases, and 8 bases had no gene match. The CDR3 coding sequence is TGTGCCAGCAGCTCAGGGAAGAGCGGGAGAGAGACCCAGTACTTC. The encoded protein is CASSSGKSGRETQYF.

The chain is built from TRBV12-5 and TRBJ2-3, with unresolved D. Trimming shortened V by 1 base and J by 0 bases, and 5 bases separated the two germline ends. The CDR3 has 14 amino acids. The germline V gene encodes CDR1 LGHNT and CDR2 FRNRAP. The CDR3 loop is CASGLDLSTDTQYF. Here the CDR3 DNA reads TGTGCTAGTGGTTTGGACCTTAGCACAGATACGCAGTATTTT.

This chain links TRBV19 with TRBJ2-5; D possibly corresponds to TRBD2 (6 bases). The CDR3 is 13 residues long. The germline V and J ends were trimmed by 1 base and 5 bases, with 8 bases remaining between them. Germline V gene lookup returns CDR1 LNHDA and CDR2 SQIVND (reference sequence). DNA of the CDR3: TGTGCCAGTAGTATAGTCAGCGGGGAGACCCAGTACTTC. Translated, it gives CASSIVSGETQYF.

As regards this clone: The sample carries other DNA sequences with the same CDR3. The chain employs TRBV14 and TRBJ2-7; no reliable D call. CDR3 size: 11 residues. The germline gives CDR1 SGHDN, CDR2 FVKESK. V gave up 2 bases and J gave up 4 bases, with 3 bases separating them. The CDR3 DNA reads as TGTGCCAGCAGCCAATTTTACGAGCAGTACTTC. This sequence encodes CASSQFYEQYF.